Below, 31 T cell receptor beta chains from the same sample are listed, as sequenced in a study of T cells after yellow fever vaccination. TCRdb re-analysed the 5' RACE reads in MiXCR, keeping a single row per CDR3 protein. The sample consists of more than 95,000 distinct CDR3 sequences, roughly 7.9% of them appearing once. Here the sequenced sample was CD4+ T cells sorted from PBMCs, taken about 49 days after the first yellow fever vaccination. Every receptor here comes from a young man who received the YFV17D yellow fever vaccine.

At least ten counts were recorded for this clonotype. The rearrangement joins TRBV5-1 to TRBJ2-7, with D perhaps matching TRBD2 (5 bases). The CDR3 consists of 18 residues. The V gene's germline CDR1 is SGHRS and CDR2 YFSETQ. Trimming stripped 0 bases from V and 4 bases from J, with 23 bases between. For the CDR3, the DNA is TGCGCCAGCAGCTTGGCCAGCGGCTTCGGGTTGGTTGGATACGAGCAGTACTTC. It is translated as CASSLASGFGLVGYEQYF.

Many counts were recorded for this clonotype. The V gene is TRBV20-1, the J gene TRBJ1-1, with D uncertain. This CDR3 comprises 13 residues. CDR1 is DFQATT and CDR2 is SNEGSKA in the germline V gene (reference sequence). Trimming cost V 0 bases and J 0 bases, with 5 bases left between them. CDR3 sequence: CSARDTVNTEAFF. For the CDR3, the DNA is TGCAGTGCTAGAGATACGGTGAACACTGAAGCTTTCTTT.

This clonotype has ten or more counts. The chain links TRBV4-1 to TRBJ2-2; possibly TRBD1 for D (6 bases). V was pared by 2 bases and J by 0 bases, with 10 bases between. Per the germline V gene, CDR1 is MGHRA and CDR2 is YSYEKL. The CDR3 is 16 amino acids. The CDR3 loop reads CASSQRAGANTGELFF. The DNA of the CDR3 is TGCGCCAGCAGCCAAAGGGCAGGGGCGAACACCGGGGAGCTGTTTTTT.

In its sample, this clonotype was seen many times. The V and J genes are TRBV5-1 and TRBJ1-1, with D unclear. Germline V gives CDR1 SGHRS, CDR2 YFSETQ. The CDR3 is made up of 15 amino acids. V was clipped by 4 bases and J by 0 bases, with 13 bases between them. The CDR3 DNA reads as TGCGCCAGCAGCCTAATAAGCGGAATGAACACTGAAGCTTTCTTT. Protein sequence: CASSLISGMNTEAFF.

This clonotype was seen repeatedly, ten times or more. V gene TRBV3-1 combines with J gene TRBJ1-5; D gene uncertain. V lost 0 bases, J lost 7 bases, and 7 bases lay in between. Germline V gives CDR1 LGHDT, CDR2 YNNKEL (reference sequence). The CDR3 runs 13 residues. The CDR3 nucleotides are TGTGCCAGCAGCCAAGATGGGCGACAGCCCCAGCATTTT. This gives the protein CASSQDGRQPQHF. Full variable domain (missing parts from reference TRBV3-1 and TRBJ1-5): DTAVSQTPKYLVTQMGNDKSIKCEQNLGHDTMYWYKQDSKKFLKIMFSYNNKELIINETVPNRFSPKSPDKAHLNLHINSLELGDSAVYFCASSQDGRQPQHFGDGTRLSIL.

This clonotype occurred many times. The chain is built from TRBV7-2 and TRBJ2-5; D is ambiguous. The germline V gene encodes CDR1 SGHTA and CDR2 FQGNSA. The CDR3 totals 14 residues. V was trimmed by 3 bases and J by 5 bases, leaving 13 bases between them. This chain's CDR3 is CASSFQGSGETQYF. The CDR3 coding sequence is TGTGCCAGCAGCTTCCAAGGGTCTGGGGAGACCCAGTACTTC.

This clonotype has ten or more counts. This rearrangement joins TRBV10-3 to TRBJ2-3; D is possibly TRBD2 (6 bases). This CDR3 is built from 14 residues. The V gene lost 7 bases and the J gene lost 6 bases, with 17 bases spanning the gap. Germline V CDR1 and CDR2: ENHRY, SYGVKD. The CDR3 protein is CAITARAGSDTQYF. The CDR3 DNA reads as TGTGCCATCACGGCCCGCGCCGGGAGCGATACGCAGTATTTT.

This clonotype was counted many times. The chain employs TRBV6-1 and TRBJ2-1; TRBD2 agrees at 8 bases. The germline CDR1 and CDR2 sequences are MNHNS and SASEGT. This CDR3 is built from 19 residues. V shed 2 bases, J shed 0 bases, and the junction held 12 bases outside the gene matches. The CDR3 region is CASSEKFAGGRPSYNEQFF. The CDR3 region has the DNA TGTGCCAGCAGTGAAAAGTTCGCGGGGGGCCGCCCCTCCTACAATGAGCAGTTCTTC.

A note on this clonotype: A much more abundant neighbour one base away suggests this may be a read error. This chain joins TRBV7-9 and TRBJ1-1; D perhaps matches TRBD1 (6 bases). The CDR3 totals 14 residues. Germline V gives CDR1 SEHNR, CDR2 FQNEAQ (reference sequence). As DNA, the CDR3 is TGTGCCAGCAGCCGCCGACAGGTGAAGACTGAAGCTTTCTTT. It specifies CASSRRQVKTEAFF.

There are many counts of this clonotype. This sequence joins TRBV5-1 and TRBJ2-3; a possible D gene is TRBD1 (7 bases). The CDR3 contains 14 residues. Germline V gene lookup returns CDR1 SGHRS and CDR2 YFSETQ. The V gene lost 7 bases and the J gene lost 7 bases, with 19 bases spanning the gap. Here the CDR3 reads CASGLQGDSNTQYF. CDR3 DNA sequence: TGCGCCAGCGGACTGCAGGGGGACTCCAATACGCAGTATTTT.

Ten or more counts support this clonotype. The genes are TRBV6-2 or TRBV6-3 and TRBJ2-7; TRBD1 agrees at 7 bases. Germline lookup yields CDR1 MNHEY and CDR2 SVGEGT. This CDR3 has 14 amino acids. V was pared by 5 bases and J by 6 bases, with 10 bases of the junction left unmatched. CDR3 DNA sequence: TGTGCCAGCAGTCTTAAGGGGGCGCGAGCCGAGCAGTACTTC. Its protein product is CASSLKGARAEQYF.

This clonotype came up many times. This rearrangement joins TRBV5-1 to TRBJ1-2, with D tentatively TRBD1 (6 bases). V dropped 2 bases and J dropped 0 bases, with 17 bases sitting between them. Germline V lookup: CDR1 SGHRS, CDR2 YFSETQ. The CDR3 length is 17 residues. CDR3 protein: CASSFNSGVSANYGYTF. The CDR3, as DNA: TGCGCCAGCAGCTTTAATTCAGGGGTATCGGCTAACTATGGCTACACCTTC.

The genes are TRBV3-1 and TRBJ2-3; 8 nucleotides agree with TRBD1. The CDR3 contains 17 residues. The V and J ends lost 0 bases and 6 bases, in that order; junction bases with no gene match: 11. Germline CDR1 is LGHDT and CDR2 is YNNKEL (reference sequence). CDR3 residues: CASSQDLTGALMDTQYF. The CDR3 DNA reads as TGTGCCAGCAGCCAAGATCTGACAGGGGCACTTATGGATACGCAGTATTTT.

The J gene is TRBJ2-3, the V gene TRBV5-1, with 7 positions matching TRBD2. The germline V gene has CDR1 SGHRS and CDR2 YFSETQ. The CDR3 length is 16 residues. J lost 3 bases, V lost 4 bases, and 11 bases had no gene match. CDR3 sequence: CASSAGGLAATDTQYF. The CDR3 DNA sequence: TGCGCCAGCAGCGCAGGAGGGCTAGCGGCGACAGATACGCAGTATTTT.

This clonotype was observed at least ten times. The gene calls are TRBV7-2 and TRBJ2-7, with no clear D. Germline-derived CDR1 and CDR2 are SGHTA and FQGNSA. Trimming took off 4 bases at V and 4 bases at J, with 8 bases between the two ends. The CDR3 totals 12 residues. The CDR3 here is CASSSSNYEQYF. CDR3 nucleotide sequence: TGTGCCAGCAGCTCATCTAATTACGAGCAGTACTTC.

This clonotype appeared many times. The rearrangement uses TRBV7-3 and TRBJ2-2; the D gene is possibly TRBD2 (6 bases). CDR3 size: 16 residues. V lost 6 bases and J 5 bases, leaving 19 bases between the germline ends. CDR1 and CDR2 (germline): SGHTA, FQGTGA. Here the CDR3 DNA reads TGTGCCAGCAGTCCCACGACTGGTGCGGGGACCGGGGAGCTGTTTTTT. As protein: CASSPTTGAGTGELFF.

This clonotype was detected ten times or more. J is TRBJ2-3 and V is TRBV4-2; 9 nucleotides align to TRBD2. The germline V gene has CDR1 LGHNA and CDR2 YNFKEQ. The CDR3 sequence is 18 residues long. Trimming at V came to 4 bases and at J to 2 bases, leaving 13 bases not matched to a gene. Here the CDR3 DNA reads TGTGCCAGCAGCCCGGGCGGGGGTAGCGGGGGCTCCACAGATACGCAGTATTTT. Amino acid sequence: CASSPGGGSGGSTDTQYF.

The V and J genes are TRBV12-3 or TRBV12-4 and TRBJ2-7; 9 nucleotides line up with TRBD1. This CDR3 has 14 residues. The junction had 8 bases not matched to a gene; V was cut back by 7 bases and J by 4 bases. The CDR3 loop is CASTSGTGLYEQYF. The CDR3 region has the DNA TGTGCCAGCACCTCCGGGACAGGGTTGTACGAGCAGTACTTC.

This chain joins TRBV20-1 and TRBJ2-5, with 14 positions matching TRBD2. CDR1 is DFQATT, CDR2 SNEGSKA, per germline (reference sequence). Unmatched junction bases numbered 11, after V lost 4 bases and J lost 4 bases. This CDR3 is 17 amino acids long. The DNA for the CDR3 is TGCAGTGCTAATGCTCCGGGACTAGCGGGGGTTGGAGAGACCCAGTACTTC. This translates into CSANAPGLAGVGETQYF.

This clonotype was detected ten times or more. The chain has TRBV7-9 and TRBJ2-5; D is undetermined. The CDR3 runs 13 residues. V was clipped by 0 bases and J by 0 bases, with 2 bases between them. Germline CDR1 is SEHNR and CDR2 is FQNEAQ (reference sequence). The CDR3 sequence is CASSLAHQETQYF. The CDR3 nucleotides read TGTGCCAGCAGCTTAGCCCACCAAGAGACCCAGTACTTC.

This clonotype was counted between two and nine times. The chain employs TRBV7-8 and TRBJ1-1; TRBD1 matches at 12 bases. This CDR3 has 17 residues. CDR1 and CDR2 (germline): SGHVS, FQNEAQ. The V and J ends lost 4 bases and 2 bases, in that order; junction bases with no gene match: 8. The CDR3, as DNA: TGTGCCAGCAGCTCAAGGCAGGGACAGGGGGCTAACACTGAAGCTTTCTTT. It is translated as CASSSRQGQGANTEAFF.

This clonotype was seen repeatedly, ten times or more. CDR3 DNA: TGTGCCAGCACCCTTGACCCAACTAATGAAAAACTGTTTTTT. Its protein product is CASTLDPTNEKLFF. The chain links TRBV7-2 to TRBJ1-4; D unresolved. The CDR3 is 14 residues long. CDR1 is SGHTA, CDR2 FQGNSA, per germline. V dropped 7 bases and J dropped 0 bases, with 9 bases sitting between them.

This clonotype has at least ten counts. The V call is TRBV29-1, the J call TRBJ2-3; D possibly corresponds to TRBD2 (6 bases). Germline CDR1 reads SQVTM; CDR2 reads ANQGSEA. CDR3 length: 13 amino acids. V lost 4 bases and J lost 5, with 13 bases in between. Here the CDR3 reads CSVGRGPIDTQYF. In DNA form, the CDR3 reads TGCAGCGTTGGGAGGGGCCCCATAGATACGCAGTATTTT.

In this sample, this clonotype turned up a few times. This chain connects TRBV15 to TRBJ2-1; D possibly corresponds to TRBD2 (7 bases). CDR1 is LNHNV and CDR2 is YYDKDF in the germline V gene (reference sequence). The CDR3 totals 18 residues. Trimming removed 1 base from V and 4 bases from J, with 20 bases in between. The CDR3 sequence: CATSRGVWGGRGYNEQFF. The CDR3 DNA reads TGTGCCACCAGCAGAGGAGTGTGGGGGGGCAGAGGATACAATGAGCAGTTCTTC. Full variable domain (rest looked up from reference TRBV15 and TRBJ2-1): DAMVIQNPRYQVTQFGKPVTLSCSQTLNHNVMYWYQQKSSQAPKLLFHYYDKDFNNEADTPDNFQSRRPNTSFCFLDIRSPGLGDTAMYLCATSRGVWGGRGYNEQFFGPGTRLTVL.

This clonotype was detected ten times or more. V gene TRBV5-1 combines with J gene TRBJ2-1; no reliable D call. V was shortened by 0 bases and J by 7 bases, with 14 bases between the two germline ends. Germline CDR1 and CDR2: SGHRS and YFSETQ. The CDR3 spans 15 residues. CDR3 DNA sequence: TGCGCCAGCAGCTTGGCGGTGACTCCGCAAAATGAGCAGTTCTTC. It encodes CASSLAVTPQNEQFF.

Ten or more counts support this clonotype. The gene calls are TRBV20-1 and TRBJ2-1; D ambiguous. Trimming removed 3 bases from V and 6 bases from J, with 12 bases in between. Germline-derived CDR1 and CDR2 are DFQATT and SNEGSKA (reference sequence). CDR3 length equals 13 residues. DNA of the CDR3: TGCAGTGCTAGGGCTTTACAAAGCAATGAGCAGTTCTTC. Translation gives CSARALQSNEQFF.

This clonotype was picked up many times. The chain combines TRBV15 with TRBJ2-1, with 8 bases fitting TRBD2. J gave up 10 bases and V 0 bases, and 11 bases lay outside the gene matches. CDR1 is LNHNV and CDR2 is YYDKDF in the germline V gene (reference sequence). This CDR3 is built from 16 residues. Here the CDR3 reads CATSRDEAGGQDEQFF. CDR3 bases: TGTGCCACCAGCAGAGATGAGGCGGGGGGCCAAGACGAGCAGTTCTTC.

This clonotype was seen repeatedly, ten times or more. The chain uses TRBV5-1 and TRBJ1-3; D ambiguous. V was pared by 1 base and J by 4 bases, with 9 bases between. The length of the CDR3 is 14 residues. Germline values: CDR1 SGHRS, CDR2 YFSETQ. CDR3 sequence (DNA): TGCGCCAGCAGCTTGATAGACGGAGGAAACACCATATATTTT. Its translation: CASSLIDGGNTIYF. Using reference TRBV5-1 and TRBJ1-3 for the parts outside the CDR3, the full variable domain is KAGVTQTPRYLIKTRGQQVTLSCSPISGHRSVSWYQQTPGQGLQFLFEYFSETQRNKGNFPGRFSGRQFSNSRSEMNVSTLELGDSALYLCASSLIDGGNTIYFGEGSWLTVV.

At least ten counts were recorded for this clonotype. This CDR3 reads CASPEGVTDTQYF. The DNA of the CDR3 is TGTGCCAGCCCTGAAGGGGTCACAGATACGCAGTATTTT. The rearrangement joins TRBV7-6 to TRBJ2-3; D might be TRBD1 (5 bases). In germline, CDR1 is SGHVS, CDR2 FNYEAQ. The CDR3 extends over 13 amino acids. V lost 8 bases and J 2 bases, leaving 11 bases between the germline ends.

This clonotype was seen at least ten times. This chain connects TRBV27 to TRBJ1-6; D not certain. Germline lookup yields CDR1 MNHEY and CDR2 SMNVEV (reference sequence). This CDR3 spans 13 amino acids. Deletions cut 3 bases from V and 10 bases from J, with 10 bases between. This chain's CDR3 is CASSFSWVSPLHF. CDR3 coding DNA: TGTGCCAGCAGTTTTAGTTGGGTGTCACCCCTCCACTTT.

This clonotype was counted at least ten times. The germline gene is not matched at one end of the junction; a read error may be the cause. The V and J genes are TRBV7-8 and TRBJ1-1; no clear D gene. This CDR3 has 14 amino acids. CDR1 is SGHVS and CDR2 is FQNEAQ in the germline V gene. DNA for the CDR3: TGTGCCAGCAGCACCAGACCTTTGAAAACTGAAGCTTTCTTT. It encodes CASSTRPLKTEAFF.